This T cell receptor beta chain was sequenced in a study of T cells in tumors and immune-related adverse events. V lost 4 bases and J lost 4, with 17 bases in between. CDR3 size: 16 residues. Per germline, CDR1 MGHRA and CDR2 YSYEKL. Using immunoSEQ multiplex PCR, the repertoire was profiled, and TCRdb retains in-frame clones only, with some absent. The table shows fewer than 25,000 clones, with 75% to 95% occurring only once. This chain links TRBV4-1 with TRBJ2-1; D uncertain. The TCR originated in a female donor with metastatic renal cell carcinoma. Source: lymph node tissue, taken from a patient treated with anti-PD-1 therapy. CDR3 bases: TGCGCCAGCAGCCTCACCACCTCGGGTCTATACAATGAGCAGTTCTTC. Translation gives CASSLTTSGLYNEQFF.